This T cell receptor (beta chain) was recorded in a study of T cell responses to AZD1222 COVID-19 vaccine. Study observations and caveats: Nearly half of spike-specific TCRs reportedly target unmutated variant regions. Spike was spanned by vaccine-associated CD4 TCRs, with dominance at 160-218 and 743-854. Among those given AZD1222, only five or six were seropositive at baseline.

The assay was immunoSEQ multiplex PCR, and TCRdb's table has in-frame clones only and misses some. Here the sample spans fewer than 200,000 clones, 85% to 90% being singletons. A word on this clone: Its target is not known.

CDR3 length: 16 residues. Germline CDR1 is SGDLS and CDR2 is YYNGEE. V shed 0 bases and J shed 5 bases, with 14 bases lying between them. The source was peripheral blood, collected 28 days after the second AZD1222 dose. This sequence originates from an adult who received the AZD1222 COVID-19 vaccine. The chain links TRBV9 to TRBJ2-2; D may be TRBD1 (6 bases). CDR3 loop: CASSVGGGKSTGELFF. CDR3 coding DNA: TGTGCCAGCAGCGTAGGAGGGGGAAAGTCGACCGGGGAGCTGTTTTTT.